This T cell receptor (beta chain) was sequenced in a study of T cell repertoires in cytomegalovirus infection (dated by TCRdb to about 2019). In the study overall: Donor HLA type was relevant to the analysis, because carriage of CMV infection together with the matching HLA type was indicated by public TCR beta signatures.

A word on this clonotype: The antigen it recognizes is unknown. One base away there is no much larger clone; base qualities are not given.

The instrument given in TCRdb is Illumina HiSeq 1500. The public sequencing data were trimmed at Q25 with fastp and processed into clonotypes with MiXCR by TCRdb, which kept only in-frame beta chains. One record per CDR3 amino acid sequence lists the most common genes and DNA. The sample includes tens of thousands of distinct CDR3 sequences, with around 30% observed a single time. 55% to 75% of the sample belongs to the ten largest clones. The investigation overall reported the following: In both this cohort and an independent cohort of some 350 donors, the cumulative frequency of public TCR beta family members distinguished carriers of CMV infection plus the relevant HLA type. The ex vivo response was dominated by HLA-C-restricted CMV-specific TCR beta clonotypes, which also provided the single most frequent clonotype in two of eight donors.

Trimming removed 4 bases from V and 0 bases from J, leaving 10 bases between the germline ends. The CDR3 contains 15 residues, cysteine and phenylalanine counted. Kept here is only the CDR3 DNA, which spans 45 bases and is read in frame from base 1. According to the germline V gene (reference sequence), CDR1 reads MNHEY and CDR2 reads SMNVEV. The receptor's source is a human donor in good health (CMV status not recorded). Some clones in this sample may be carry-over from other donors' samples. The chain is assembled from TRBV27 and TRBJ1-5; the D segment cannot be called with confidence. The sample consisted of PBMCs, sequenced either directly or after in vitro stimulation (not recorded which). DNA sequence: TGTGCCAGCAGTTCTGCAGGTCGTAGCAATCAGCCCCAGCATTTT. It translates as CASSSAGRSNQPQHF.